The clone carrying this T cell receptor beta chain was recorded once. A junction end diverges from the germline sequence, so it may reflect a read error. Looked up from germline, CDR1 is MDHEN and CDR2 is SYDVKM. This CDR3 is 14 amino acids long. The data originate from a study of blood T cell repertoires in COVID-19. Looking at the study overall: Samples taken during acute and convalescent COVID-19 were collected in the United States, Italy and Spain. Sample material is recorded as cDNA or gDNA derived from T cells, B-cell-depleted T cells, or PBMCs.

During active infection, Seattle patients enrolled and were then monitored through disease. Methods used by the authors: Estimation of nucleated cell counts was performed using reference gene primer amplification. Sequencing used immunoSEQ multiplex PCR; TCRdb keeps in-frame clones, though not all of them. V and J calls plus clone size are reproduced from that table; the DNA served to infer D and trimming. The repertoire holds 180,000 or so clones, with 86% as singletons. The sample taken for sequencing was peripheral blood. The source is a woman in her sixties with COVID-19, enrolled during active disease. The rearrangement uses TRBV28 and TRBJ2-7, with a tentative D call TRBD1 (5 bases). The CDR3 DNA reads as TGTGCCAGCAGCTTATTGGACATGTCCTACGAGCAGTACTTC. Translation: CASSLLDMSYEQYF. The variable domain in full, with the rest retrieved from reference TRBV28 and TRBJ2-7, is DVKVTQSSRYLVKRTGEKVFLECVQDMDHENMFWYRQDPGLGLRLIYFSYDVKMKEKGDIPEGYSVSREKKERFSLILESASTNQTSMYLCASSLLDMSYEQYFGPGTRLTVT.